Each of the 31 T cell receptor beta chains below was sequenced from the same sample in a study of post-analysis software for immune sequencing data. Study results and caveats: Patients carried 4 or 5 TRBV segments more frequently than controls did, and TRBV5-6, TRBV5-1 and TRBV20-1 were among them.

Tagging with unique molecular identifiers was a feature of the TCR beta cDNA libraries. One entry per CDR3 protein results from TCRdb running MiXCR on the PCR reads. The sample holds approximately 460,000 distinct CDR3 sequences, under 55% seen once. What these receptors recognize is not known. The specimen sequenced was blood. These receptor sequences come from a girl aged 5-17 years with multiple sclerosis.

The rearrangement uses TRBV2 and TRBJ1-2; 11 bases map to TRBD1. Germline V gives CDR1 SNHLY, CDR2 FYNNEI. With V trimmed by 7 bases and J by 8 bases, 9 bases remained unmatched. CDR3 length: 14 residues. The CDR3 spells CASIPRRTGGGYTF. The CDR3 nucleotides read TGTGCCAGCATCCCCCGGAGGACAGGGGGCGGCTACACCTTC.

The V gene is TRBV5-1, the J gene TRBJ2-4; 11 bases map to TRBD2. Near its end, the DNA agrees better with TRBJ2-7, so the J call may be wrong. The CDR3 runs 15 residues. The V gene's germline CDR1 is SGHRS and CDR2 YFSETQ. CDR3 DNA: TGCGCCAGCAGCTTCTTAGCGGGAGGGCCCCACGAGCAGTACTTC. Protein product: CASSFLAGGPHEQYF.

This rearrangement joins TRBV9 to TRBJ2-1, with 7 bases lining up with TRBD1. Germline CDR1 reads SGDLS; CDR2 reads YYNGEE. This CDR3 region has 16 residues. Germline trimming cut 3 bases from V and 5 bases from J; bases unmatched to any gene: 11. The CDR3 loop reads CASSARGQILNNEQFF. CDR3 DNA sequence: TGTGCCAGCAGCGCGAGGGGACAGATATTGAACAATGAGCAGTTCTTC.

The chain joins TRBV5-1 to TRBJ2-7, with a tentative D call TRBD1 (6 bases). The CDR3 has 16 amino acids. Germline assignment: CDR1 SGHRS and CDR2 YFSETQ. The V end was cut by 0 bases, the J end by 0 bases, with 13 bases between. The CDR3 sequence is CASSLVVGGSSYEQYF. In nucleotides, the CDR3 is TGCGCCAGCAGCTTGGTTGTAGGGGGAAGCTCCTACGAGCAGTACTTC.

This clonotype was seen more than once but under ten times. The chain combines TRBV20-1 with TRBJ2-1; no clear D gene. This CDR3 comprises 14 residues. V was cut by 6 bases and J by 6 bases, with 18 bases left in between. The germline V gene has CDR1 DFQATT and CDR2 SNEGSKA (reference sequence). The CDR3 DNA reads TGCAGTGCCAACCCCCCGGCTGCTCTCAATGAGCAGTTCTTC. Amino acids: CSANPPAALNEQFF.

This clonotype was detected only a few times. The rearrangement uses TRBV13 and TRBJ2-5; D is unclear. The closer fit of TRBJ2-7 to the DNA end suggests the J call may be wrong. Germline V gives CDR1 PRHDT, CDR2 FYEKMQ (reference sequence). CDR3 length: 13 amino acids. The CDR3 reads CASSLGLPAEQYF. DNA of the CDR3: TGTGCCAGCAGCTTAGGCCTGCCCGCCGAGCAGTACTTC.

This clonotype was recorded a few times. The gene calls are TRBV10-3 and TRBJ2-3; TRBD2 is a possible D gene (5 bases). Germline loops: CDR1 ENHRY, CDR2 SYGVKD. The V end lost 4 bases, the J end lost 3 bases, and 11 bases lay between the germline ends. This CDR3 has 14 residues. CDR3 residues: CAISVSVLTDTQYF. The CDR3 nucleotides are TGTGCCATCAGTGTTAGCGTACTAACAGATACGCAGTATTTT.

In regard to this clonotype: An end of the junction differs from the germline gene, which may be a read error. J is TRBJ2-1 and V is TRBV12-3 or TRBV12-4; the D gene is possibly TRBD2 (8 bases). The CDR3 is made up of 16 amino acids. The DNA of the CDR3 is TGTGCCAGCAGCCCACCGGGAGGGGGCCGCAACAATGAGGAGTTCTTC. Its protein is CASSPPGGGRNNEEFF.

On this clonotype: As the CDR3 is not closed by the conserved phenylalanine or tryptophan, this likely results from a read error. The chain couples TRBV6-1 to TRBJ2-3; tentative D call: TRBD2 (5 bases). The CDR3 runs to 14 residues. Trimming shortened V by 6 bases and J by 0 bases, and 10 bases separated the two germline ends. Looked up from germline, CDR1 is MNHNS and CDR2 is SASEGT. CDR3: CASRDSSSTDTQYC. DNA of the CDR3: TGTGCCAGCAGGGACTCCTCTAGCACAGATACGCAGTATTGT.

The chain combines TRBV3-1 with TRBJ1-6; possible D gene TRBD1, 5 bases. Germline CDR1 reads LGHDT; CDR2 reads YNNKEL (reference sequence). Trimming removed 5 bases at V and 10 bases at J, with 18 bases between. The CDR3 covers 15 residues. The CDR3 DNA sequence: TGTGCCAGCAGCTCCCTCGGGGCTGGTCGATCACCCCTCCACTTT. This sequence encodes CASSSLGAGRSPLHF.

This clonotype showed up many times. The chain links TRBV12-3 or TRBV12-4 to TRBJ1-6, with D perhaps TRBD1 (5 bases). V dropped 1 base and J dropped 7 bases, with 8 bases sitting between them. The CDR3 runs 14 residues. The CDR3 nucleotides read TGTGCCAGCAGTTTAGAAGGGACCAATTCACCCCTCCACTTT. Translating gives CASSLEGTNSPLHF.

Only a few counts were recorded for this clonotype. The chain carries TRBV5-1 and TRBJ2-5; 10 bases agree with TRBD1. Trimming removed 4 bases from V and 3 bases from J; junction bases left unmatched: 3. Germline assignment: CDR1 SGHRS and CDR2 YFSETQ. This CDR3 contains 14 residues. The CDR3 region has the DNA TGCGCCAGCAGCCTTGGGACAGGGGAAGAGACCCAGTACTTC. It is translated as CASSLGTGEETQYF.

This clonotype has only a few counts. V is TRBV28 and J is TRBJ2-3; D may correspond to TRBD1 or TRBD2 (5 bases each). V was shortened by 6 bases and J by 5 bases, with 12 bases between the two germline ends. This CDR3 is 13 amino acids long. Per the germline V gene, CDR1 is MDHEN and CDR2 is SYDVKM. CDR3 sequence reads: CASRSSGGDTQYF. The CDR3 DNA follows: TGTGCCAGCAGGTCGAGTGGGGGAGATACGCAGTATTTT. The full variable domain, rest sourced from reference TRBV28 and TRBJ2-3, is DVKVTQSSRYLVKRTGEKVFLECVQDMDHENMFWYRQDPGLGLRLIYFSYDVKMKEKGDIPEGYSVSREKKERFSLILESASTNQTSMYLCASRSSGGDTQYFGPGTRLTVL.

The chain couples TRBV6-2 or TRBV6-3 to TRBJ2-4; 11 nucleotides line up with TRBD2. This CDR3 has 15 amino acids. The germline gives CDR1 MNHEY, CDR2 SVGEGT. V shed 6 bases, J shed 4 bases, and the junction held 5 bases outside the gene matches. The CDR3, as DNA: TGTGCCAGCAGCCGAGGGACTAGCGGAAAAAACATTCAGTACTTC. Translation: CASSRGTSGKNIQYF.

This rearrangement joins TRBV4-2 to TRBJ1-5; TRBD1 agrees at 8 bases. V lost 4 bases and J lost 3; bases outside the gene matches: 5. Germline CDR1 LGHNA, CDR2 YNFKEQ. This CDR3 is built from 15 residues. In nucleotides, the CDR3 is TGTGCCAGCAGCCCAGGGGGCGACACCAATCAGCCCCAGCATTTT. As protein: CASSPGGDTNQPQHF.

The rearrangement links TRBV6-2 or TRBV6-3 to TRBJ1-5; no clear D. The germline V gene encodes CDR1 MNHEY and CDR2 SVGEGT. The CDR3 runs to 15 residues. V lost 5 bases and J 0 bases, leaving 11 bases between the germline ends. The CDR3 DNA sequence: TGTGCCAGCAGTGCGGCGGACGATAGCAATCAGCCCCAGCATTTT. Translating it yields CASSAADDSNQPQHF.

This clonotype was observed a handful of times. The chain links TRBV30 to TRBJ2-1; 9 bases match TRBD2. Germline CDR1 reads GTSNPN; CDR2 reads SVGIG (reference sequence). This CDR3 spans 14 amino acids. Trimming at V came to 8 bases and at J to 6 bases, leaving 11 bases not matched to a gene. The CDR3 is CAGTTSGAFNEQFF. CDR3 coding DNA: TGTGCCGGAACGACTAGCGGAGCCTTCAATGAGCAGTTCTTC.

The V gene is TRBV24-1, the J gene TRBJ1-2; D unclear. The CDR3 contains 12 residues. The V and J ends lost 9 bases and 8 bases respectively, with 15 bases between them. The germline gives CDR1 KGHDR, CDR2 SFDVKD. CDR3 protein: CATESRVEGYTF. The DNA for the CDR3 is TGTGCCACCGAATCGAGAGTGGAGGGCTACACCTTC.

V gene TRBV7-9 combines with J gene TRBJ2-1; D is possibly TRBD2 (5 bases). V was pared by 1 base and J by 4 bases, with 17 bases between. CDR1 is SEHNR, CDR2 FQNEAQ, per germline (reference sequence). This CDR3 contains 17 residues. In DNA, the CDR3 is TGTGCCAGCAGCTTAGTCGGAGGAACCCCAAATTACAATGAGCAGTTCTTC. Its translation: CASSLVGGTPNYNEQFF. Looking up the rest from reference TRBV7-9 and TRBJ2-1 gives the full variable domain: DTGVSQNPRHKITKRGQNVTFRCDPISEHNRLYWYRQTLGQGPEFLTYFQNEAQLEKSRLLSDRFSAERPKGSFSTLEIQRTEQGDSAMYLCASSLVGGTPNYNEQFFGPGTRLTVL.

The V gene is TRBV7-9, the J gene TRBJ1-2, with D possibly TRBD1 on 6 matching bases. Germline CDR1 reads SEHNR; CDR2 reads FQNEAQ (reference sequence). Trimming stripped 5 bases from V and 6 bases from J, with 10 bases between. The CDR3 loop spans 12 amino acids. CDR3 loop: CASSAQGHGYTF. As DNA, the CDR3 is TGTGCCAGCAGCGCCCAGGGGCATGGCTACACCTTC.

V is TRBV11-2 and J is TRBJ2-7; 9 bases match TRBD1. The end of the DNA is better explained by TRBJ2-5, so the J call may be wrong. The CDR3 loop spans 14 amino acids. Germline V gene data show CDR1 as SGHAT and CDR2 as FQNNGV. CDR3: CASSFGTGMGTQYF. In nucleotides, the CDR3 is TGTGCCAGCAGCTTCGGGACAGGGATGGGGACCCAGTACTTC.

This clonotype was counted a few times. CDR3: CASSTWGNEQFF. The DNA for the CDR3 is TGTGCCAGCAGTACTTGGGGTAATGAGCAGTTCTTC. J is TRBJ2-1 and V is TRBV12-3 or TRBV12-4; no clear D gene. The CDR3 runs to 12 residues. V lost 5 bases, J lost 7 bases, and 9 bases lay in between.

This clonotype occurred a few times. The V call is TRBV4-1, the J call TRBJ2-4, with D possibly being TRBD1 (5 bases). The J call may not be correct, given that the DNA end is closer to TRBJ2-7. Germline CDR1 reads MGHRA; CDR2 reads YSYEKL. The length of the CDR3 is 13 residues. In nucleotides, the CDR3 is TGCGCCAGCAGCCTTACAGGCCTCGACGAGCAGTACTTC. This gives the protein CASSLTGLDEQYF.

This clonotype was observed a few times. This chain connects TRBV7-2 to TRBJ2-5; 14 bases agree with TRBD2. The assigned J gene may be wrong: the sequence end matches TRBJ2-7 better. Germline CDR1 is SGHTA and CDR2 is FQGNSA. This CDR3 contains 20 residues. The CDR3 reads CASSSTPPWTSGRHAYEQYF. The CDR3 DNA sequence: TGTGCCAGCAGCTCAACCCCACCATGGACTAGCGGGAGGCACGCCTACGAGCAGTACTTC.

V and J are TRBV5-1 and TRBJ2-1, with TRBD2 matching over 11 bases. CDR3 length: 15 amino acids. The germline CDR1 and CDR2 sequences are SGHRS and YFSETQ. The trim removed 5 bases at V and 5 bases at J, leaving 6 bases unmatched. The CDR3 protein is CASRFSGRVNNEQFF. The DNA for the CDR3 is TGCGCCAGCAGGTTTAGCGGGAGGGTGAACAATGAGCAGTTCTTC.

Notes on this clonotype: This could be a read error, since a much larger clone is one nucleotide away. The genes are TRBV20-1 and TRBJ2-1; 8 nucleotides match TRBD2. The DNA matches TRBJ2-7 better at its end, which makes the J call doubtful. CDR3 length: 14 residues. Germline V lookup: CDR1 DFQATT, CDR2 SNEGSKA (reference sequence). The CDR3 coding sequence is TGCAGTGCTGCAGCGGGAGCGTCCTACAATGAGCAGTACTTC. It specifies CSAAAGASYNEQYF.

The chain joins TRBV7-2 to TRBJ2-1, with D perhaps TRBD1 (5 bases). Trimming removed 6 bases at V and 7 bases at J, with 10 bases between. The CDR3 is 12 residues long. Germline V gives CDR1 SGHTA, CDR2 FQGNSA. In DNA, the CDR3 is TGTGCCAGCAGTTTCCAGGGTAATGAGCAGTTCTTC. Its translation is CASSFQGNEQFF.

The genes are TRBV11-2 and TRBJ2-1, with 11 bases fitting TRBD2. The trim removed 5 bases at V and 4 bases at J, leaving 16 bases unmatched. Germline CDR1 SGHAT, CDR2 FQNNGV. The length of the CDR3 is 19 residues. The CDR3, as DNA: TGTGCCAGCAGCCCCGGGAGGGGTTCTAGCGGGAGGCTTTACAATGAGCAGTTCTTC. The encoded protein is CASSPGRGSSGRLYNEQFF.

This chain joins TRBV27 and TRBJ2-7; D is unclear. The V gene's germline CDR1 is MNHEY and CDR2 SMNVEV (reference sequence). This CDR3 contains 14 residues. Trimming removed 2 bases at V and 4 bases at J, with 12 bases between. The CDR3 loop reads CASSLGNSKYEQYF. The CDR3 nucleotides are TGTGCCAGCAGTTTAGGCAACTCGAAGTACGAGCAGTACTTC.

The chain links TRBV6-2 or TRBV6-3 to TRBJ2-7; D is ambiguous. From germline, CDR1 is MNHEY and CDR2 SVGEGT. This CDR3 is built from 14 residues. Trimming shortened V by 5 bases and J by 0 bases, and 11 bases separated the two germline ends. CDR3 DNA sequence: TGTGCCAGCAGTCGGTCGGCAACCTCCTACGAGCAGTACTTC. It yields the protein CASSRSATSYEQYF.

The chain carries TRBV20-1 and TRBJ1-1; 8 nucleotides align to TRBD1. Germline V CDR1 and CDR2: DFQATT, SNEGSKA (reference sequence). The trim removed 0 bases at V and 4 bases at J, leaving 7 bases unmatched. The CDR3 is 15 amino acids. The CDR3 region is CSAREETGGSTEAFF. CDR3 nucleotide sequence: TGCAGTGCTAGAGAAGAAACAGGGGGGAGCACTGAAGCTTTCTTT.